The clone carrying this T cell receptor (beta chain) was counted at least ten times. Its matching antigen is unknown. Stable Graves' hyperthyroidism denoted no ophthalmopathy progression over 18 months. Amplification targeted TCR beta CDR3 regions from RNA transcripts. TCR CDR3 regions were first amplified by RT-PCR with HTBI primers. A single record per CDR3 protein comes from TCRdb applying MiXCR to the multiplex PCR reads. This sample has 300,000 or so distinct CDR3 sequences, with 21% found just once. These data belong to a study of T cells in Graves' hyperthyroidism and ophthalmopathy. The study, taken as a whole, reports: Blood shared most expanded thyroid clonotypes above 0.001. Patients with ophthalmopathy were separated from those with stable hyperthyroidism by a 13 V-J model.

V was pared by 6 bases and J by 6 bases, with 19 bases between. This CDR3 spans 15 amino acids. From germline, CDR1 is MDHEN and CDR2 SYDVKM. This sequence originates from a woman aged 45-60 years with Graves' hyperthyroidism. The V gene is TRBV28, the J gene TRBJ2-3, with D possibly being TRBD1 (6 bases). Material: blood. The CDR3 sequence: CASSPSGQLHDTQYF. Written as DNA, the CDR3 is TGTGCCAGCAGCCCATCGGGACAACTCCACGATACGCAGTATTTT.